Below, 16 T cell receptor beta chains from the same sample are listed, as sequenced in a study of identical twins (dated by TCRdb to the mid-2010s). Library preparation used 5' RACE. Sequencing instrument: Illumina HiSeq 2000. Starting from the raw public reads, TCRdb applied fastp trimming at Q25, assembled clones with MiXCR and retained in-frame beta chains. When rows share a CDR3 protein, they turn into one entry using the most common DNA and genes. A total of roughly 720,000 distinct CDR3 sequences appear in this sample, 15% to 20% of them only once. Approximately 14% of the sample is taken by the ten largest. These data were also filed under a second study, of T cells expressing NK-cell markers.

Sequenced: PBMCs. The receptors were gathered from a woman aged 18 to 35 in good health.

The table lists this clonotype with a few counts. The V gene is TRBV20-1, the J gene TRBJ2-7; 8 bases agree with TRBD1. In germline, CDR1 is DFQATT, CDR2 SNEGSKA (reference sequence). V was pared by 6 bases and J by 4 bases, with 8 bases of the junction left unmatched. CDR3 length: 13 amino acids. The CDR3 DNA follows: TGCAGTGCCGCCGTGGACAGGGCATACGAGCAGTACTTC. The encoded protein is CSAAVDRAYEQYF.

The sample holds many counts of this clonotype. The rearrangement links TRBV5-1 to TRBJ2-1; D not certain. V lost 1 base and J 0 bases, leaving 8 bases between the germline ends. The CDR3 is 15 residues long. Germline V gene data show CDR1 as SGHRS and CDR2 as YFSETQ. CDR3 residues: CASSLSQISYNEQFF. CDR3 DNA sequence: TGCGCCAGCAGCTTGAGTCAAATCTCCTACAATGAGCAGTTCTTC.

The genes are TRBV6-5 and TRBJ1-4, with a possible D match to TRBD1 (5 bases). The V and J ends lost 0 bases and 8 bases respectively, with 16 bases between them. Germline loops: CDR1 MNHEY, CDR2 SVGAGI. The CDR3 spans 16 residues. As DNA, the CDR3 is TGTGCCAGCAGTTACTCGGAAGAGGGGTTGAAGGAAAAACTGTTTTTT. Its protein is CASSYSEEGLKEKLFF.

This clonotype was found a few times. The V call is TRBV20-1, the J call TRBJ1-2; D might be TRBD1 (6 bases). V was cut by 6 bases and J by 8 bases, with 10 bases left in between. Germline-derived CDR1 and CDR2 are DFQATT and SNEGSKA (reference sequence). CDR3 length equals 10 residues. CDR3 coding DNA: TGCAGTGCACGGGGGGCAGGCTACACCTTC. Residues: CSARGAGYTF.

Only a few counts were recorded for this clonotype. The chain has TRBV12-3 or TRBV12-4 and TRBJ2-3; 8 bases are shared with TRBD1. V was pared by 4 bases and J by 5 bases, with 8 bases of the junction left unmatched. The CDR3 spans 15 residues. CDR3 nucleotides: TGTGCCAGCAGTTCTCTGACAGGGGCGAGAGATACGCAGTATTTT. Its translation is CASSSLTGARDTQYF.

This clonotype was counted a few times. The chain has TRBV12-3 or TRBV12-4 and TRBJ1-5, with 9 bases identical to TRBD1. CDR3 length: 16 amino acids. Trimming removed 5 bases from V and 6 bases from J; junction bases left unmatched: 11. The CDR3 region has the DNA TGTGCCAGCAGTCGCCCGGGACAGGGTACGGGTCAGCCCCAGCATTTT. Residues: CASSRPGQGTGQPQHF.

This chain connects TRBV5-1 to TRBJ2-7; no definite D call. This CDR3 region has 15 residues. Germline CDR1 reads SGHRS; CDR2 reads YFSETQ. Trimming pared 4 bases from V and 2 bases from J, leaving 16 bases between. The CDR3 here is CASSLTADRTYEQYF. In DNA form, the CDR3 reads TGCGCCAGCAGCCTTACCGCCGATCGAACCTACGAGCAGTACTTC.

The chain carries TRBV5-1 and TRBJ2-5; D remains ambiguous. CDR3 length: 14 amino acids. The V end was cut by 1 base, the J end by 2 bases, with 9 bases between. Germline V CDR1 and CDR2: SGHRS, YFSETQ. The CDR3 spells CASSLSQFQETQYF. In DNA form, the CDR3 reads TGCGCCAGCAGCTTGAGCCAGTTTCAAGAGACCCAGTACTTC.

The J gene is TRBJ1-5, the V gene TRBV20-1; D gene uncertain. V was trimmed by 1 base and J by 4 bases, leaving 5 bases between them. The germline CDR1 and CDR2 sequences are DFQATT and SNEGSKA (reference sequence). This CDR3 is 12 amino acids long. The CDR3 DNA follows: TGCAGTGCTAGAGCCTGGAATCAGCCCCAGCATTTT. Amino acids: CSARAWNQPQHF.

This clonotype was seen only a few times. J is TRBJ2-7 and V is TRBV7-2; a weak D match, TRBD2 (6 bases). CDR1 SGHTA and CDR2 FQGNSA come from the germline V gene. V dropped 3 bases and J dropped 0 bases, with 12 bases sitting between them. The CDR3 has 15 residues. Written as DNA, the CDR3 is TGTGCCAGCAGCTTGGAGGGAGCCAGCTCCTACGAGCAGTACTTC. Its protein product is CASSLEGASSYEQYF.

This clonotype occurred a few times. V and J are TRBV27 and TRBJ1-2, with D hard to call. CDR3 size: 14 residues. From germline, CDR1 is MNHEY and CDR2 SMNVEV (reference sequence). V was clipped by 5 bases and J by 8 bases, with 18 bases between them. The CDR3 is CASSPLVRVGGYTF. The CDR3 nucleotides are TGTGCCAGCAGTCCCCTCGTAAGGGTTGGGGGCTACACCTTC.

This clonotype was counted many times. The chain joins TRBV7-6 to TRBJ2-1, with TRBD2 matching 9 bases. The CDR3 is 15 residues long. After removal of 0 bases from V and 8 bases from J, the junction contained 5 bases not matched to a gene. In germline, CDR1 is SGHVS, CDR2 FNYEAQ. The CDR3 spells CASSLASGRVYEQFF. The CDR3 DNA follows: TGTGCCAGCAGCTTAGCTAGCGGGAGAGTCTATGAGCAGTTCTTC.

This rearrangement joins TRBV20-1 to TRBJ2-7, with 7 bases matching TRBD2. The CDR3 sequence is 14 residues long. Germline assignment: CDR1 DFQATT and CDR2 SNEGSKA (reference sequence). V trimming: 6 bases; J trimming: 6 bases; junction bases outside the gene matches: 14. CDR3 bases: TGCAGTGCGCGGAGGGCTAGCGGAGTCCGCGAGCAGTACTTC. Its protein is CSARRASGVREQYF.

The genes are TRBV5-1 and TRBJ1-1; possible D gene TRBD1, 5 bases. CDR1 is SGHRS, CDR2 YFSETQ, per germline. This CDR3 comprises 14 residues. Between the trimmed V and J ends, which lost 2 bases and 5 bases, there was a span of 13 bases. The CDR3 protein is CASSFGSRVTEAFF. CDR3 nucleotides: TGCGCCAGCAGCTTCGGGAGCAGGGTGACTGAAGCTTTCTTT.

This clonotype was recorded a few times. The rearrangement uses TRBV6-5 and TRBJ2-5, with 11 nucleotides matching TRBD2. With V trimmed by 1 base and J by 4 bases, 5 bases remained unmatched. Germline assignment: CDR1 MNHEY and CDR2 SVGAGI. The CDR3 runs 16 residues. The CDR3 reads CASSYLAGGPGETQYF. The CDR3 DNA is TGTGCCAGCAGTTACTTAGCGGGAGGGCCCGGAGAGACCCAGTACTTC.

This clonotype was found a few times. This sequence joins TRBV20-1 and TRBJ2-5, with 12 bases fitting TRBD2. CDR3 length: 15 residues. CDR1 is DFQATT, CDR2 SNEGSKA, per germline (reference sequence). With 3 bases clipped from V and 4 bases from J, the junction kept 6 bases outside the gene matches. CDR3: CSASLAGGRRETQYF. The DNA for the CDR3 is TGCAGTGCTAGCCTAGCGGGGGGGCGGCGAGAGACCCAGTACTTC.